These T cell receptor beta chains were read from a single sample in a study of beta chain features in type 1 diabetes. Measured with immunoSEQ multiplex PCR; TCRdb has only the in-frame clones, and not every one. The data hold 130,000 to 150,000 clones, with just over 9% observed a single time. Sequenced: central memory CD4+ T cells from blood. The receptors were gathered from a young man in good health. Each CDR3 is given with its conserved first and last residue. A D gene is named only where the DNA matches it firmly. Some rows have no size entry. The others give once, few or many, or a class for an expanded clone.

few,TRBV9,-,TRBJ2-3,CASSVEGPGADTQYF,TGTGCCAGCAGCGTAGAGGGGCCTGGGGCAGATACGCAGTATTTT
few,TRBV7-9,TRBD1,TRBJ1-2,CASSVIGFGTGHGYTF,TGTGCCAGCAGCGTTATTGGTTTCGGGACAGGGCATGGCTACACCTTC
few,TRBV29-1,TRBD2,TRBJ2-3,CSVATSGGADTQYF,TGCAGCGTTGCGACTAGCGGGGGGGCGGATACGCAGTATTTT
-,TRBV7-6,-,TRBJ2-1,CASSTRGEQFF,TGTGCCAGCAGCACTCGGGGGGAGCAGTTCTTC
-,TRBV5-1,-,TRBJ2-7,CASSLRGSYEQYF,TGCGCCAGCAGCTTACGGGGGTCCTACGAGCAGTACTTC
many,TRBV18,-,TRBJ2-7,CASSPNPGTPVGYEQYF,TGTGCCAGCTCACCAAACCCGGGGACACCCGTAGGCTACGAGCAGTACTTC
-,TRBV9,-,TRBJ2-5,CASSAAMYQETQYF,TGTGCCAGCAGCGCCGCTATGTACCAAGAGACCCAGTACTTC
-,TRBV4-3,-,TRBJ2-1,CASSQDLYNEQFF,TGCGCCAGCAGCCAAGACCTATACAATGAGCAGTTCTTC
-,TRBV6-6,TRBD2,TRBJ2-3,CASSQRSGGADTQYF,TGTGCCAGCAGTCAACGGTCGGGGGGGGCAGATACGCAGTATTTT
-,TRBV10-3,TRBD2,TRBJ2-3,CAISNGGNTDTQYF,TGTGCCATCAGTAACGGGGGGAACACAGATACGCAGTATTTT
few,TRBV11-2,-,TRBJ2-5,CASSLSQQETQYF,TGTGCCAGCAGCTTATCTCAGCAAGAGACCCAGTACTTC
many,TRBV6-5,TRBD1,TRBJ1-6,CASSYTGQGASPLHF,TGTGCCAGCAGTTACACGGGACAGGGGGCTTCACCCCTCCACTTT
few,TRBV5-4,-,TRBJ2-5,CASSLDANGETQYF,TGTGCCAGCAGCTTGGACGCCAACGGGGAGACCCAGTACTTC
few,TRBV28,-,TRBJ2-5,CASSLVGGSGQETQYF,TGTGCCAGCAGTTTAGTTGGGGGGTCGGGCCAAGAGACCCAGTACTTC
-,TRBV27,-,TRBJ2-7,CASLNRVTYEQYF,TGTGCCAGCCTTAACAGGGTTACCTACGAGCAGTACTTC
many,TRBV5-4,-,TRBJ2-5,CASSLGRAGETQYF,TGTGCCAGCAGCTTGGGGAGGGCCGGAGAGACCCAGTACTTC
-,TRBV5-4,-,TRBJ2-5,CASSLAPTVQETQYF,TGTGCCAGCAGCTTGGCCCCTACAGTACAAGAGACCCAGTACTTC
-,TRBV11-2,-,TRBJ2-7,CASSRNRDKVTKGYF,TGTGCCAGCAGCCGGAACCGGGACAAGGTGACGAAGGGGTACTTC
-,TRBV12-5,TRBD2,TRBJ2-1,CASGFSGGRNNEQFF,TGTGCTAGTGGTTTTAGCGGGGGCCGTAACAATGAGCAGTTCTTC
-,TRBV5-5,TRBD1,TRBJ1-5,CASSRDRNQPQHF,TGTGCCAGCAGCCGGGACAGAAATCAGCCCCAGCATTTT
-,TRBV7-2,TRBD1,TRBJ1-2,CASSPQGLTGAPGRGYTF,TGTGCCAGCAGTCCACAGGGTCTGACAGGGGCTCCGGGGAGAGGCTACACCTTC
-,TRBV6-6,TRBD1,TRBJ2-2,CASSDSGTGIGELFF,TGTGCCAGCAGTGACTCCGGGACAGGGATCGGGGAGCTGTTTTTT
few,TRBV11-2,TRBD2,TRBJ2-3,CASSLAGGQDTQYF,TGTGCCAGCAGCTTAGCGGGGGGGCAAGATACGCAGTATTTT
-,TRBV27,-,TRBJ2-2,CASSPNRAGGELFF,TGTGCCAGCAGCCCAAACAGGGCGGGCGGGGAGCTGTTTTTT
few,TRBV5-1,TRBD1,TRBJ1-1,CASSVRQGDTEAFF,TGCGCCAGCAGCGTCCGACAGGGGGACACTGAAGCTTTCTTT
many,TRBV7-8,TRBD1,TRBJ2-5,CASRDSQETQYF,TGTGCCTCTCGGGACAGCCAAGAGACCCAGTACTTC
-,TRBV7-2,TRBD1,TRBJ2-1,CASSSDRGFYNEQFF,TGTGCCAGCAGCTCGGACAGGGGGTTCTACAATGAGCAGTTCTTC
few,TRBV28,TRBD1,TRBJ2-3,CASSLDREFGTQYF,TGTGCCAGCAGTTTGGACAGGGAGTTCGGTACGCAGTATTTT
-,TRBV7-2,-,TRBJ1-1,CASSLVGVNTEAFF,TGTGCCAGCAGCTTAGTTGGAGTGAACACTGAAGCTTTCTTT
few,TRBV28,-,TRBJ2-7,CASMLPQGYEQYF,TGTGCCAGCATGTTACCACAGGGCTACGAGCAGTACTTC
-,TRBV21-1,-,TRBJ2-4,CASTLRGGHGAKNIQYF,TGTGCCAGCACCCTAAGGGGGGGCCATGGGGCCAAAAACATTCAGTACTTC
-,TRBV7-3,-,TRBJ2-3,CASSPPGARTDTQYF,TGTGCCAGCAGCCCGCCTGGGGCCCGTACAGATACGCAGTATTTT
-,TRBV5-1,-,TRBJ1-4,CASSLGGSSGLFF,TGCGCCAGCAGCTTAGGGGGATCCAGCGGACTGTTTTTT
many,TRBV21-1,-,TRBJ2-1,CASSKPARFYEQFF,TGTGCCAGCAGCAAACCGGCCAGGTTCTATGAGCAGTTCTTC
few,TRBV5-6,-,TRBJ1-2,CASSLTQGSANYGYTF,TGTGCCAGCAGCTTGACTCAGGGATCCGCTAACTATGGCTACACCTTC
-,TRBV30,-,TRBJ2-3,CAWSQGPVDTQYF,TGTGCCTGGAGCCAGGGCCCCGTAGATACGCAGTATTTT
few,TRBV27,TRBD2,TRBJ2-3,CATASGTSGGYSTDTQYF,TGTGCCACCGCCTCCGGGACTAGCGGGGGGTACAGCACAGATACGCAGTATTTT